These 8 T cell receptor beta chains were all obtained from the same sample, sequenced in a study of CD8+CD57+ T cells in acquired aplastic anemia. In patients chosen for sequencing, flow cytometry had shown CD8+CD57+ cell expansion. The template used for profiling TCR beta VDJ and CDR3 was genomic DNA. TCRdb re-called the reads through MiXCR, storing one row per CDR3 protein. This sample has 400,000 to 600,000 distinct CDR3 sequences, with about a third found just once. The sequenced sample was sorted CD4+, CD8+, or CD8+CD57+ T cells (not recorded which) from PBMCs. The receptors were sampled from a human donor with aplastic anemia.

Only a few counts were recorded for this clonotype. This chain uses TRBV2 with TRBJ2-7; 10 bases match TRBD2. V lost 3 bases and J lost 0; bases outside the gene matches: 11. Germline V CDR1 and CDR2: SNHLY, FYNNEI. This CDR3 comprises 18 residues. The CDR3 loop reads CASSDLVLAGASSYEQYF. The CDR3 DNA follows: TGTGCCAGCAGTGACCTGGTGCTAGCGGGGGCGAGCTCCTACGAGCAGTACTTC.

Regarding this clonotype: This may be a read error: a much more frequent sequence differs by one nucleotide. The chain links TRBV7-8 to TRBJ1-5; no clear D gene. Germline CDR1 reads SGHVS; CDR2 reads FQNEAQ. This CDR3 is 13 amino acids long. The CDR3 protein is CASSSHGNQSQHF. DNA of the CDR3: TGTGCCAGCAGCTCCCACGGGAATCAGTCCCAGCATTTT.

This clonotype has more than one count but fewer than ten. The chain employs TRBV7-6 and TRBJ2-2; a weak D match, TRBD1 (6 bases). Trimming took off 3 bases at V and 2 bases at J, with 22 bases between the two ends. There are 19 residues in the CDR3. CDR1 is SGHVS and CDR2 is FNYEAQ in the germline V gene. The CDR3 loop is CASSLSGDRLYSNTGELFF. CDR3 DNA sequence: TGTGCCAGCAGCTTGTCAGGGGACCGCCTGTACAGTAACACCGGGGAGCTGTTTTTT.

As to this clonotype: Germline and junction disagree at one end, which may indicate a read error. The chain has TRBV7-9 and TRBJ1-3; D is undetermined. CDR1 and CDR2 (germline): SEHNR, FQNEAQ (reference sequence). The CDR3 runs to 15 residues. The CDR3, as DNA: TGTGCCAGCAGCCAAGATAGGGCCTCTGAAAACACCATATATTTT. Its translation is CASSQDRASENTIYF.

This clonotype was observed at least ten times. The J gene is TRBJ1-6, the V gene TRBV12-3 or TRBV12-4; D call uncertain. Trimming stripped 3 bases from V and 7 bases from J, with 10 bases between. This CDR3 is built from 14 residues. The CDR3 region is CASSLRHGNSPLHF. CDR3 coding DNA: TGTGCCAGCAGTTTGCGCCATGGCAATTCACCCCTCCACTTT.

To note about this clonotype: A read error may be the cause here, since a much bigger clone is one base away. J is TRBJ1-5 and V is TRBV20-1; D unclear. The germline CDR1 and CDR2 sequences are DFQATT and SNEGSKA (reference sequence). This CDR3 is 12 amino acids long. V shed 5 bases and J shed 6 bases, with 11 bases lying between them. The DNA for the CDR3 is TGCAGTGCTCGTTCCCCGGGTCAGCCCCAGCATTTT. As protein: CSARSPGQPQHF.

The chain combines TRBV4-3 with TRBJ1-3; no clear D. V dropped 1 base and J dropped 2 bases, with 9 bases sitting between them. CDR3 length: 15 amino acids. The germline V gene encodes CDR1 LGHNA and CDR2 YSLEER. The CDR3 DNA reads as TGCGCCAGCAGCCAAGGTGGGGATACTGGAAACACCATATATTTT. Its translation is CASSQGGDTGNTIYF.

In regard to this clonotype: A much larger clonotype is one base distant, so this may be a read error. V and J are TRBV3-1 and TRBJ2-3; D is uncertain. The V end lost 0 bases, the J end lost 4 bases, and 5 bases lay between the germline ends. Germline V gene data show CDR1 as LGHDT and CDR2 as YNNKEL (reference sequence). The CDR3 has 13 residues. For the CDR3, the DNA is TGTGCCAGCAGCCAAGATCGGGCAGATACGCAGTATTTT. It encodes CASSQDRADTQYF.